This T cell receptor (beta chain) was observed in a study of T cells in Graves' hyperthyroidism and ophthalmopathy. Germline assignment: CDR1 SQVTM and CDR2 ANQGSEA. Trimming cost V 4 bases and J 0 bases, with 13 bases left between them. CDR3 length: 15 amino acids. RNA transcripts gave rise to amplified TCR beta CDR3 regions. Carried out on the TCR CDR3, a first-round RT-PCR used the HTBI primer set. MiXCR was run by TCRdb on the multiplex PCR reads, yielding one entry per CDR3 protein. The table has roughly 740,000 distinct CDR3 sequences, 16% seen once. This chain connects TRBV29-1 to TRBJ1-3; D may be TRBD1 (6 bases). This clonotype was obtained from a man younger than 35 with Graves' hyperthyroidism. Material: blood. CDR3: CSVAGQSSSGNTIYF. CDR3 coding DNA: TGCAGCGTTGCTGGACAGTCGAGCTCTGGAAACACCATATATTTT.